This T cell receptor beta chain is from a study of blood T cell repertoires in COVID-19. Study context: Sites in the United States, Italy and Spain provided acute and convalescent COVID-19 samples. T cells, B-cell-depleted T cells, or PBMCs supplied cDNA or gDNA.

V was cut by 6 bases and J by 10 bases, with 16 bases left in between. There are 13 residues in the CDR3. CDR1 and CDR2 (germline): MNHEY, SMNVEV (reference sequence). This clone was seen a handful of times. Original handling: Reference gene primers were amplified, and this amplification served to estimate nucleated cell counts. Clones were sequenced by immunoSEQ multiplex PCR, and TCRdb holds only the in-frame ones, with some missing. V and J calls and clone size follow that table, whereas D and trimming were derived from the DNA. Seen here are around 99,000 clones, more than 65% observed once, and the top ten hold 15% to 20%.

This receptor was obtained from a woman older than 75 with active or convalescent COVID-19. What was sequenced was peripheral blood. The rearrangement links TRBV27 to TRBJ2-1; D call uncertain. For the CDR3, the DNA is TGTGCCAGCAGACGCGGTGTGGGTGGGGAGCAGTTCTTC. Translated: CASRRGVGGEQFF.